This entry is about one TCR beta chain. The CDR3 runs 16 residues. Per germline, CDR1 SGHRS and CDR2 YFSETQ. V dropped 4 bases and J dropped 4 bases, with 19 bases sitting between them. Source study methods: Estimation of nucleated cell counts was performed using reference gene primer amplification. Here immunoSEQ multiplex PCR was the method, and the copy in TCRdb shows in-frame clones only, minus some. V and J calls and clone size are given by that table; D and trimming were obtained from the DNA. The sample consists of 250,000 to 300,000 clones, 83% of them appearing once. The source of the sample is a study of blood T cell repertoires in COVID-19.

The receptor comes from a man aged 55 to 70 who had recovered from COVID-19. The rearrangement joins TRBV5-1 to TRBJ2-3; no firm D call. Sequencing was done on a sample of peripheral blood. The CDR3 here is CASSRDEVAGPDTQYF. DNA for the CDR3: TGCGCCAGCAGCCGAGACGAGGTAGCCGGCCCAGATACGCAGTATTTT.